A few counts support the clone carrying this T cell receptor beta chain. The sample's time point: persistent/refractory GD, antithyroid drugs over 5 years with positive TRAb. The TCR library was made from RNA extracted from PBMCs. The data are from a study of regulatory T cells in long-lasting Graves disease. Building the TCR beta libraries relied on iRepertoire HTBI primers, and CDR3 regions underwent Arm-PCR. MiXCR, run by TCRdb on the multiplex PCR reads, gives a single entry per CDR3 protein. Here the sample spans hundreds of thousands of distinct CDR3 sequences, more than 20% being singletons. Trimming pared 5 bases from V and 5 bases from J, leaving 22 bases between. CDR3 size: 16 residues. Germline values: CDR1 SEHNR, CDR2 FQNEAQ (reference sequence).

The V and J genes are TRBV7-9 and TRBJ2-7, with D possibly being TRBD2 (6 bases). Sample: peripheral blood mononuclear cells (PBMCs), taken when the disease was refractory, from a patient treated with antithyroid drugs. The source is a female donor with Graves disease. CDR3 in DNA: TGTGCCAGCAGCGTCGCCCCCGGGCCGGGGGTTAACGAGCAGTACTTC. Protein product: CASSVAPGPGVNEQYF.